This T cell receptor (beta chain) derives from a study of response to subunit inactivated influenza vaccine. Overall study findings and caveats: There was a suggestion from the authors that each seasonal influenza vaccination recruits few new T cells.

The V end was cut by 0 bases, the J end by 5 bases, with 9 bases between. Germline-derived CDR1 and CDR2 are SGHDT and YYEEEE. The CDR3 extends over 14 amino acids. This clonotype was seen a handful of times. The antigen is unknown. TCRdb used MiXCR to reprocess the RT-PCR reads, holding one entry per CDR3 protein. The data contain some 600,000 distinct CDR3 sequences, about 14% of them singletons. Sequencing used PBMCs from blood, obtained 14 to 15 days before vaccination. The genes are TRBV5-6 and TRBJ2-1; D uncertain. This receptor was obtained from a man in his forties or fifties who received an inactivated influenza vaccine. The CDR3 reads CASSLVGAHNEQFF. The CDR3 DNA follows: TGTGCCAGCAGCTTGGTCGGAGCCCACAATGAGCAGTTCTTC.